A selection of T cell receptor beta chains follows, all from one sample in a study of blood T cell repertoires in COVID-19. TCRdb keeps only in-frame clones here, not all; method: immunoSEQ multiplex PCR. The data show tens of thousands of clones, about 88% seen once. The sample comprised peripheral blood. The receptor source for this set is a man in his sixties or seventies with active COVID-19. The CDR3 runs from the conserved cysteine through the conserved F or W. D genes are given only for firm matches. Expanded clones get a size class; other rows say once, few or many, or leave the size out.

CDR3,DNA,V,size,J,D
CASSLGQGYEQYF,TGTGCCAGCAGTTTAGGACAGGGCTACGAGCAGTACTTC,TRBV12-3/TRBV12-4,few,TRBJ2-7,TRBD1
CAWRGLRTAYGYTF,TGTGCCTGGAGGGGGCTGAGGACCGCATATGGCTACACCTTC,TRBV30,.,TRBJ1-2,.
CASSFSGPPYEQYF,TGTGCCAGCAGTTTTTCAGGGCCCCCCTACGAGCAGTACTTC,TRBV27,once,TRBJ2-7,.
CASSQEIGLRYEQYF,TGTGCCAGCAGCCAAGAAATTGGGCTCCGCTACGAGCAGTACTTC,TRBV4-2,.,TRBJ2-7,.
CASSLSQWGADTQYF,TGTGCCAGCAGTTTATCGCAGTGGGGAGCAGATACGCAGTATTTT,TRBV27,.,TRBJ2-3,.
CASSQDEPSGSSYNEQFF,TGCGCCAGCAGCCAAGATGAGCCTAGCGGGAGCTCCTACAATGAGCAGTTCTTC,TRBV4-3,.,TRBJ2-1,TRBD2
CASSYAGATIETQYF,TGTGCCAGCAGTTACGCGGGGGCTACAATAGAGACCCAGTACTTC,TRBV6-2/TRBV6-3,.,TRBJ2-5,.
CASSTRTSGGQNTGELFF,TGTGCCAGCAGCACCCGGACTAGCGGGGGCCAGAACACCGGGGAGCTGTTTTTT,TRBV9,.,TRBJ2-2,TRBD2
CASSLAGGSNQPQHF,TGTGCCAGCAGCTTAGCGGGGGGTTCCAATCAGCCCCAGCATTTT,TRBV7-9,.,TRBJ1-5,.
CASSDVRGEKLFF,TGTGCCAGCAGTGATGTGCGGGGGGAGAAACTGTTTTTT,TRBV28,.,TRBJ1-4,.
CASSLSIQETQYF,TGTGCCAGCAGCTTGTCAATTCAAGAGACCCAGTACTTC,TRBV7-3,.,TRBJ2-5,.
CASSGDRGSSSPLHF,TGTGCCAGCAGTGGCGACAGGGGGTCGAGTTCACCCCTCCACTTT,TRBV25-1,.,TRBJ1-6,TRBD1
CASRTSGRASTQYF,TGTGCCAGTAGAACTAGCGGGAGGGCAAGTACGCAGTATTTT,TRBV19,.,TRBJ2-3,TRBD2
CASSLPGGLPVTGELFF,TGTGCCAGCAGCTTACCAGGGGGCCTCCCGGTCACCGGGGAGCTGTTTTTT,TRBV7-9,.,TRBJ2-2,TRBD1
CASRSTTGGTTEAFF,TGTGCCAGCAGATCCACGACAGGGGGAACCACTGAAGCTTTCTTT,TRBV6-4,.,TRBJ1-1,TRBD1
CASSYRGQETQYF,TGCGCCAGCAGCTACAGGGGGCAAGAGACCCAGTACTTC,TRBV5-1,.,TRBJ2-5,TRBD1
CASSGVSTLAGGLNEQFF,TGTGCCAGCAGCGGAGTCTCAACACTAGCCGGAGGCCTCAATGAGCAGTTCTTC,TRBV9,.,TRBJ2-1,.
CASSPDRKNTEAFF,TGTGCCAGCTCACCTGACAGAAAGAACACTGAAGCTTTCTTT,TRBV18,.,TRBJ1-1,.
CASSPSGSGNTIYF,TGTGCCAGCTCACCCTCCGGGTCTGGAAACACCATATATTTT,TRBV18,.,TRBJ1-3,.
CASRETGGRVTGELFF,TGTGCCAGCAGAGAAACAGGGGGCCGTGTCACCGGGGAGCTGTTTTTT,TRBV5-6,many,TRBJ2-2,TRBD1
CASSFLPGLAGGNTGELFF,TGCGCCAGCAGCTTCCTGCCGGGACTAGCGGGAGGGAACACCGGGGAGCTGTTTTTT,TRBV5-1,.,TRBJ2-2,TRBD2
CATGAGGTQYF,TGTGCCACCGGAGCGGGGGGGACGCAGTATTTT,TRBV24-1,once,TRBJ2-3,TRBD2
CASSDTGVLYSDFNEKLFF,TGTGCCAGCAGCGATACAGGGGTTCTCTACAGCGACTTTAATGAAAAACTGTTTTTT,TRBV6-2/TRBV6-3,.,TRBJ1-4,TRBD1
CASSTQGTYEQYF,TGTGCCAGCAGTACCCAGGGGACGTACGAGCAGTACTTC,TRBV28,.,TRBJ2-7,.
CASSAGQVFFSPLHF,TGTGCCAGCAGTGCTGGACAGGTCTTCTTTTCACCCCTCCACTTT,TRBV2,.,TRBJ1-6,TRBD1
CASSPTSLETQYF,TGTGCCAGCTCACCGACTAGCTTAGAGACCCAGTACTTC,TRBV18,.,TRBJ2-5,TRBD2
CASSLSGAPNTEAFF,TGTGCCAGCAGTTTATCAGGGGCTCCAAACACTGAAGCTTTCTTT,TRBV28,.,TRBJ1-1,.
CASRSTGVGGYGYTF,TGTGCCAGCAGATCTACAGGGGTAGGAGGCTATGGCTACACCTTC,TRBV28,once,TRBJ1-2,TRBD1
CASSESTGFSINF,TGCGCCAGCAGTGAGTCGACAGGGTTTAGTATCAATTTC,TRBV10-2,.,TRBJ2-7,TRBD1
CASSSQTGAHRVFF,TGTGCCAGCAGCTCACAGACAGGCGCCCATCGGGTTTTCTTT,TRBV7-9,.,TRBJ1-1,.
CASSVNTGVAEAFF,TGTGCCAGCAGCGTAAATACAGGGGTAGCTGAAGCTTTCTTT,TRBV9,.,TRBJ1-1,TRBD1
CASSLAGTSGTDTQYF,TGTGCCAGCAGCTTAGCGGGGACTAGCGGCACAGATACGCAGTATTTT,TRBV7-2,.,TRBJ2-3,TRBD2
CASRTGGQETQYF,TGCGCCAGCAGAACAGGTGGCCAAGAGACCCAGTACTTC,TRBV5-1,.,TRBJ2-5,.